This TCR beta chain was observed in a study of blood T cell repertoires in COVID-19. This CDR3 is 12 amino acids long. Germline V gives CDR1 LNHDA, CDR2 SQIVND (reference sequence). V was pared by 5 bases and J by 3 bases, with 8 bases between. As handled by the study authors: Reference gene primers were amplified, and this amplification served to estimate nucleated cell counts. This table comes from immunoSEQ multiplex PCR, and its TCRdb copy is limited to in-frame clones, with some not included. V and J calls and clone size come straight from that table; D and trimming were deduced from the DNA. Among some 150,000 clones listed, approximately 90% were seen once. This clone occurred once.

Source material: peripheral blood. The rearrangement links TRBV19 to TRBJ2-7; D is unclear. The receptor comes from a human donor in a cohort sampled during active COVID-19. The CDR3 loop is CASSPRGYEQYF. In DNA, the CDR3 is TGTGCCAGTAGTCCCCGCGGCTACGAGCAGTACTTC. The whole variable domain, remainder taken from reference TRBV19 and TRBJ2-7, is DGGITQSPKYLFRKEGQNVTLSCEQNLNHDAMYWYRQDPGQGLRLIYYSQIVNDFQKGDIAEGYSVSREKKESFPLTVTSAQKNPTAFYLCASSPRGYEQYFGPGTRLTVT.